A single sample gave rise to the 2 T cell receptor beta chains below, sequenced in a study of CD8+CD57+ T cells in acquired aplastic anemia. Profiling of TCR beta VDJ combinations and CDR3 sequences used genomic DNA as template. TCRdb passed the reads through MiXCR, listing each CDR3 protein once. This sample has 200,000 to 250,000 distinct CDR3 sequences, with over 60% found just once. Sequences were obtained from sorted CD4+, CD8+, or CD8+CD57+ T cells (not recorded which) from PBMCs. The receptors come from a human donor in good health.

The V and J genes are TRBV6-5 and TRBJ2-7; D may be TRBD1 (5 bases). Per the germline V gene, CDR1 is MNHEY and CDR2 is SVGAGI. The V and J ends lost 2 bases and 7 bases respectively, with 12 bases between them. The CDR3 has 13 residues. The CDR3 is CASSYDSLREQYF. The CDR3 nucleotides are TGTGCCAGCAGTTACGACAGTCTACGGGAGCAGTACTTC.

The genes are TRBV10-1 and TRBJ1-5; the D is unclear. The germline V gene has CDR1 WNHNN and CDR2 SYGVQD (reference sequence). CDR3 length: 12 amino acids. V was clipped by 3 bases and J by 9 bases, with 9 bases between them. CDR3 loop: CASSELRAPQHF. CDR3 nucleotide sequence: TGCGCCAGCAGTGAACTTCGCGCGCCCCAGCATTTT.